Shown below are 29 T cell receptor beta chains from a single sample sequenced in a study of T cells in Graves' hyperthyroidism and ophthalmopathy. TCR beta CDR3 sequences were amplified from RNA transcripts. A first-round RT-PCR of the TCR CDR3 used the HTBI primer set. TCRdb reanalysed the multiplex PCR reads using MiXCR and keeps one entry per CDR3 protein. Of around 350,000 distinct CDR3 sequences listed, approximately 25% were seen once; the top ten hold less than 75%. Source material: blood. The receptors stem from a man in his fifties or sixties with Graves' hyperthyroidism.

This clonotype was seen a few times. The chain carries TRBV27 and TRBJ2-1, with D possibly being TRBD1 or TRBD2 (5 bases each). Deletions cut 6 bases from V and 13 bases from J, with 22 bases between. CDR3 length: 14 amino acids. CDR1 is MNHEY and CDR2 is SMNVEV in the germline V gene (reference sequence). The CDR3, as DNA: TGTGCCAGCAGCCAAAGACGTCGGGTTGGGGACCAGTTCTTC. Translating it yields CASSQRRRVGDQFF.

This clonotype came up a few times. The rearrangement uses TRBV12-5 and TRBJ1-1; D unresolved. Germline CDR1 is LGHNT and CDR2 is FRNRAP. V lost 1 base and J lost 2, with 5 bases in between. The CDR3 is 13 amino acids. DNA of the CDR3: TGTGCTAGTGGTTTGGGACCTAACACTGAAGCTTTCTTT. Translating gives CASGLGPNTEAFF.

This clonotype showed up just a few times. The chain links TRBV7-6 to TRBJ2-2; D gene unclear. V lost 5 bases and J lost 3, with 10 bases in between. In germline, CDR1 is SGHVS, CDR2 FNYEAQ. The CDR3 has 14 residues. The CDR3 is CASSRLGDTGELFF. Here the CDR3 DNA reads TGTGCCAGCAGCCGTCTCGGAGACACCGGGGAGCTGTTTTTT.

This clonotype was observed a handful of times. The chain uses TRBV11-3 and TRBJ2-5; possible D gene TRBD1, 6 bases. Germline V gene data show CDR1 as SGHNT and CDR2 as YENEEA. The CDR3 contains 14 residues. Trimming removed 3 bases at V and 5 bases at J, with 13 bases between. The CDR3 DNA is TGTGCCAGCAGCTTGGGCAGGGGTTACGAGACCCAGTACTTC. This codes for CASSLGRGYETQYF.

This clonotype has a single count. A junction end diverges from the germline sequence, so it may reflect a read error. The chain recombines TRBV27 with TRBJ2-5; no clear D gene. Germline V gene data show CDR1 as MNHEY and CDR2 as SMNVEV (reference sequence). This CDR3 has 12 residues. This CDR3 reads CATSDPEETQYF. The CDR3 DNA follows: TGTGCCACCAGTGACCCCGAAGAGACCCAGTACTTC.

The chain carries TRBV5-1 and TRBJ1-2; D may be TRBD1 (6 bases). CDR3 length: 16 residues. The V and J ends lost 4 bases and 6 bases respectively, with 22 bases between them. Germline CDR1 is SGHRS and CDR2 is YFSETQ. The CDR3 DNA sequence: TGCGCCAGCAGCCTAGAAGGGACACGGGGCGAGGATGGCTACACCTTC. It specifies CASSLEGTRGEDGYTF.

The table lists this clonotype with many counts. This sequence joins TRBV3-1 and TRBJ2-1; no reliable D call. Trimming left V 0 bases short and J 7 bases short, with 10 bases between. The length of the CDR3 is 14 residues. Germline V gene data show CDR1 as LGHDT and CDR2 as YNNKEL (reference sequence). CDR3 sequence (DNA): TGTGCCAGCAGCCAAGATGTTCTTAGAAATGAGCAGTTCTTC. Translating it yields CASSQDVLRNEQFF.

For this clonotype: Given a much more abundant clone one base away, this may be a read error. The chain employs TRBV5-1 and TRBJ2-7; the D gene is possibly TRBD2 (5 bases). Trimming pared 2 bases from V and 7 bases from J, leaving 19 bases between. The CDR3 loop spans 15 amino acids. The germline V gene encodes CDR1 SGHRS and CDR2 YFSETQ. The CDR3 protein is CASSLRLAGYYEQYF. The CDR3 DNA reads TGCGCCAGCAGCTTAAGGCTAGCCGGGTATTATGAGCAGTACTTC.

This clonotype was found a few times. The gene calls are TRBV6-2 or TRBV6-3 and TRBJ1-2; 8 bases are a match to TRBD1. Germline assignment: CDR1 MNHEY and CDR2 SVGEGT. The CDR3 runs 15 residues. V gave up 0 bases and J gave up 6 bases; unmatched junction bases: 6. This CDR3 reads CASSYSSTGGHGYTF. Written as DNA, the CDR3 is TGTGCCAGCAGTTACTCAAGTACAGGGGGGCATGGCTACACCTTC.

This clonotype was observed at least ten times. This chain connects TRBV2 to TRBJ2-1, with D perhaps being TRBD1 or TRBD2 (6 bases each). The CDR3 runs 19 residues. Trimming stripped 4 bases from V and 0 bases from J, with 22 bases between. The germline V gene has CDR1 SNHLY and CDR2 FYNNEI. The CDR3 sequence: CASSAPQTRGKSSYNEQFF. The CDR3, as DNA: TGTGCCAGCAGTGCCCCGCAGACTAGGGGGAAGAGCTCCTACAATGAGCAGTTCTTC.

V is TRBV7-6 and J is TRBJ2-1, with D maybe TRBD1 (6 bases). The germline CDR1 and CDR2 sequences are SGHVS and FNYEAQ. V was trimmed by 5 bases and J by 4 bases, leaving 12 bases between them. CDR3 length: 14 amino acids. In nucleotides, the CDR3 is TGTGCCAGCAGCGCCCATGGACAGTACAATGAGCAGTTCTTC. Translating it yields CASSAHGQYNEQFF.

The chain couples TRBV5-6 to TRBJ2-3; weak D call: TRBD2 (7 bases). The CDR3 contains 15 residues. V was shortened by 2 bases and J by 7 bases, with 17 bases between the two germline ends. Germline V gene data show CDR1 as SGHDT and CDR2 as YYEEEE. This chain's CDR3 is CASSFLASGQYTQYF. In nucleotides, the CDR3 is TGTGCCAGCAGCTTTCTCGCTAGCGGACAGTATACGCAGTATTTT.

This clonotype was detected once. The chain combines TRBV30 with TRBJ2-3; 9 nucleotides align to TRBD1. J was trimmed by 11 bases and V by 6 bases; bases with no gene match: 15. Germline CDR1 and CDR2: GTSNPN and SVGIG (reference sequence). This CDR3 is built from 14 residues. The CDR3 region is CACNRDRADPKQYF. CDR3 DNA: TGTGCCTGTAACCGGGACAGGGCGGACCCCAAGCAGTATTTT.

This clonotype was seen a few times. V is TRBV11-3 and J is TRBJ2-7; TRBD1 aligns across 8 bases. Germline V gene data show CDR1 as SGHNT and CDR2 as YENEEA. The CDR3 is 15 amino acids. V lost 5 bases to trimming and J lost 2 bases; unmatched junction nucleotides: 8. The DNA for the CDR3 is TGTGCCAGCAGCCGCACAGGACAGGGAACCTACGAGCAGTACTTC. Its translation: CASSRTGQGTYEQYF.

The sample holds a few counts of this clonotype. The chain carries TRBV7-2 and TRBJ2-3; possibly TRBD2 for D (6 bases). Between the trimmed V and J ends, which lost 1 base and 1 base, there was a span of 18 bases. Germline-derived CDR1 and CDR2 are SGHTA and FQGNSA. This CDR3 comprises 18 residues. The CDR3 region is CASSLEYSGGIGTDTQYF. In DNA form, the CDR3 reads TGTGCCAGCAGCTTAGAATATTCCGGCGGGATAGGCACAGATACGCAGTATTTT.

The V call is TRBV28, the J call TRBJ1-5; D is unclear. The germline gives CDR1 MDHEN, CDR2 SYDVKM. The CDR3 extends over 13 amino acids. The V end was cut by 5 bases, the J end by 6 bases, with 11 bases between. In DNA form, the CDR3 reads TGTGCCAGCAGTGAAGGAGGATTTCAGCCCCAGCATTTT. This sequence encodes CASSEGGFQPQHF.

This clonotype has a count of ten or more. The CDR3 DNA follows: TGTGCCAGCAGTGCGGTAGCGTGGTACAATGAGCAGTTCTTC. Its translation is CASSAVAWYNEQFF. The chain employs TRBV2 and TRBJ2-1, with a tentative D call TRBD2 (5 bases). The germline V and J ends were trimmed by 4 bases and 4 bases, with 11 bases remaining between them. This CDR3 is 14 amino acids long. Germline V gene sequence: CDR1 SNHLY, CDR2 FYNNEI.

This clonotype was observed a handful of times. The chain is built from TRBV20-1 and TRBJ2-3; D remains ambiguous. This CDR3 is built from 15 residues. V gave up 0 bases and J gave up 5 bases, with 15 bases separating them. Germline V gives CDR1 DFQATT, CDR2 SNEGSKA (reference sequence). CDR3 in DNA: TGCAGTGCTAGAGATCAGTGGGGTTTTGGAGATACGCAGTATTTT. It encodes CSARDQWGFGDTQYF.

The V gene is TRBV12-3 or TRBV12-4, the J gene TRBJ2-3; TRBD1 agrees at 9 bases. J lost 2 bases, V lost 7 bases, and 16 bases had no gene match. The CDR3 runs to 18 residues. In nucleotides, the CDR3 is TGTGCCAGCACCTTGGGGGGACAGGGTTTTTCATACACAGATACGCAGTATTTT. It encodes CASTLGGQGFSYTDTQYF.

The genes are TRBV2 and TRBJ1-4; D not resolved. The length of the CDR3 is 10 residues. Germline V gene sequence: CDR1 SNHLY, CDR2 FYNNEI. Trimming cost V 7 bases and J 8 bases, with 5 bases left between them. CDR3 sequence: CASIGEKLFF. Here the CDR3 DNA reads TGTGCCAGCATTGGGGAAAAACTGTTTTTT.

The table lists this clonotype with many counts. The rearrangement joins TRBV3-1 to TRBJ2-1, with D hard to call. In germline, CDR1 is LGHDT, CDR2 YNNKEL (reference sequence). CDR3 length: 13 amino acids. V shed 2 bases and J shed 9 bases, with 11 bases lying between them. The CDR3 spells CASSQNSRFEQFF. For the CDR3, the DNA is TGTGCCAGCAGCCAAAATAGCAGATTTGAGCAGTTCTTC.

This clonotype turned up a few times. The rearrangement links TRBV20-1 to TRBJ2-7, with D perhaps TRBD1 (6 bases). Deletions cut 3 bases from V and 2 bases from J, with 8 bases between. This CDR3 has 12 amino acids. Germline V gene lookup returns CDR1 DFQATT and CDR2 SNEGSKA (reference sequence). The CDR3 reads CSARGTTYEQYF. CDR3 bases: TGCAGTGCTAGGGGGACAACCTACGAGCAGTACTTC.

The genes are TRBV12-3 or TRBV12-4 and TRBJ1-1; 9 bases match TRBD1. Trimming cost V 3 bases and J 6 bases; bases outside gene matches: 2. This CDR3 is built from 13 residues. The CDR3 DNA follows: TGTGCCAGCAGTTTGAACAGGGGGCCTGAAGCTTTCTTT. It is translated as CASSLNRGPEAFF.

This chain uses TRBV3-1 with TRBJ2-1; D unresolved. The CDR3 length is 15 residues. V was shortened by 11 bases and J by 1 base, with 18 bases between the two germline ends. Germline V gene data show CDR1 as LGHDT and CDR2 as YNNKEL (reference sequence). The chain's CDR3 is CAGGQAVRSYNEQFF. The CDR3 nucleotides read TGTGCCGGCGGCCAGGCAGTACGGTCCTACAATGAGCAGTTCTTC.

There are a few counts of this clonotype. The chain uses TRBV19 and TRBJ2-7; maybe TRBD2 (6 bases). The V end lost 5 bases, the J end lost 3 bases, and 11 bases lay between the germline ends. CDR3 length equals 13 residues. CDR1 and CDR2 (germline): LNHDA, SQIVND (reference sequence). The CDR3 here is CASSVRRGYEQYF. In nucleotides, the CDR3 is TGTGCCAGTAGTGTCCGGCGGGGCTACGAGCAGTACTTC. Full variable domain (outside the CDR3, taken from reference TRBV19 and TRBJ2-7): DGGITQSPKYLFRKEGQNVTLSCEQNLNHDAMYWYRQDPGQGLRLIYYSQIVNDFQKGDIAEGYSVSREKKESFPLTVTSAQKNPTAFYLCASSVRRGYEQYFGPGTRLTVT.

This clonotype has at least ten counts. This sequence joins TRBV12-3 or TRBV12-4 and TRBJ2-3; D is undetermined. With 6 bases removed from V and 1 base from J, the gap between germline ends came to 8 bases. The CDR3 sequence is 13 residues long. This chain's CDR3 is CASSHLGTDTQYF. In DNA, the CDR3 is TGTGCCAGCAGCCATTTGGGCACAGATACGCAGTATTTT.

This rearrangement joins TRBV20-1 to TRBJ2-5; TRBD2 agrees at 13 bases. The ends lost 1 base at V and 5 bases at J; junction bases unmatched: 4. The CDR3 spans 15 residues. Germline CDR1 and CDR2: DFQATT and SNEGSKA (reference sequence). The CDR3 DNA reads TGCAGTGCTAGAGCAGGGACTAGCGGGATGGAGACCCAGTACTTC. Translating it yields CSARAGTSGMETQYF.

Many counts were recorded for this clonotype. This chain connects TRBV5-4 to TRBJ2-1; D may be TRBD1 or TRBD2 (6 bases each). CDR1 is SGHNT and CDR2 is YYREEE in the germline V gene (reference sequence). V was pared by 4 bases and J by 10 bases, with 12 bases between. This CDR3 region has 12 residues. In DNA, the CDR3 is TGTGCCAGCAGCGTTGAGGGGGGCGAGCAGTTCTTC. This sequence encodes CASSVEGGEQFF.

In this sample, this clonotype turned up a few times. V usage is TRBV7-9 and J usage is TRBJ2-2; TRBD2 aligns across 10 bases. Looked up from germline, CDR1 is SEHNR and CDR2 is FQNEAQ (reference sequence). The CDR3 is 17 amino acids. V lost 1 base to trimming and J lost 2 bases; unmatched junction nucleotides: 4. Here the CDR3 DNA reads TGTGCCAGCAGCTTAGTCGTAGCGGGAGGAAACACCGGGGAGCTGTTTTTT. Its protein is CASSLVVAGGNTGELFF.